This is a list of T cell receptor beta chains from one sample in a study of neurological immune-mediated disorders. TCRdb redid the calling of the 5' RACE reads with MiXCR, one entry per CDR3 protein. The sample lists tens of thousands of distinct CDR3 sequences, 11% to 15% occurring once. Source material: PBMCs. The receptor source for this set is a woman aged 45-65 years with HTLV-1-associated myelopathy (HAM/TSP). Both conserved end residues are part of each CDR3. D genes are given only for firm matches. Size values are once, few and many counts, or a class for expanded clones, and some rows have none.

cdr3_length	v_call	d_call	clone_size	j_call	cdr3_aa	cdr3_nt
14	TRBV6-5	TRBD1	many	TRBJ1-2	CASSYRGTGYGYTF	TGTGCCAGCAGTTATAGAGGGACAGGTTATGGCTACACCTTC
14	TRBV4-3	.	many	TRBJ1-3	CASSQESGRGTIYF	TGCGCCAGCAGCCAAGAAAGCGGCCGGGGCACCATATATTTT
13	TRBV29-1	TRBD2	many	TRBJ2-2	CSVRTSGRRELFF	TGCAGCGTCCGGACTAGCGGGAGGAGGGAGCTGTTTTTT
15	TRBV7-2	.	many	TRBJ2-3	CASSLGRERADTQYF	TGTGCCAGCAGCTTAGGAAGGGAACGGGCAGATACGCAGTATTTT
17	TRBV5-6	TRBD2	.	TRBJ2-3	CASSWDRLAGSTDTQYF	TGTGCCAGCAGCTGGGATAGACTAGCGGGGAGTACAGATACGCAGTATTTT
16	TRBV18	.	once	TRBJ2-1	CASSPRGHSSYNEQFF	TGTGCCAGCTCACCACGGGGGCACAGCTCCTACAATGAGCAGTTCTTC
18	TRBV2	.	many	TRBJ2-2	CASSDLDDWDANTGELFF	TGTGCCAGCAGTGATCTTGACGACTGGGACGCGAACACCGGGGAGCTGTTTTTT
19	TRBV6-5	.	.	TRBJ1-6	CASSYSMRAFGRVNSPLHF	TGTGCCAGCAGTTACTCGATGCGGGCATTCGGCAGGGTTAATTCACCCCTCCACTTT
13	TRBV30	.	few	TRBJ1-5	CAWTGRADQPQHF	TGTGCCTGGACAGGGCGGGCGGATCAGCCCCAGCATTTT
10	TRBV20-1	.	many	TRBJ1-2	CSALFYGYTF	TGCAGTGCTTTGTTCTATGGCTACACCTTC
16	TRBV9	TRBD2	many	TRBJ2-3	CASSVATSGGQDTQYF	TGTGCCAGCAGCGTAGCTACTAGCGGGGGGCAGGATACGCAGTATTTT
14	TRBV7-9	.	many	TRBJ2-1	CASTLRGVRGEQFF	TGTGCCAGCACCTTAAGGGGTGTTAGGGGTGAGCAGTTCTTC
16	TRBV10-3	TRBD1	many	TRBJ1-1	CAINPGQGAGNTEAFF	TGTGCCATCAACCCGGGACAGGGGGCGGGGAACACTGAAGCTTTCTTT
14	TRBV12-3/TRBV12-4	.	many	TRBJ1-2	CASSLEGVAYGYTF	TGTGCCAGCAGTTTAGAAGGGGTGGCCTATGGCTACACCTTC
13	TRBV6-1	.	many	TRBJ2-2	CASSDRDTGELFF	TGTGCCAGCAGTGACAGGGACACCGGGGAGCTGTTTTTT
13	TRBV20-1	.	few	TRBJ1-2	CSAHRDLNYGYTF	TGCAGTGCGCACAGGGACCTTAACTATGGCTACACCTTC
14	TRBV6-5	TRBD1	many	TRBJ1-6	CASSDRGISSPLHF	TGTGCCAGCAGTGACAGGGGGATTTCTTCACCCCTCCACTTT
13	TRBV10-3	TRBD1	many	TRBJ1-2	CAITSGGDYGYTF	TGTGCCATCACCTCAGGGGGCGACTATGGCTACACCTTC
16	TRBV20-1	.	many	TRBJ2-5	CSAQAPRDSLQETQYF	TGCAGTGCTCAAGCGCCGCGGGACTCCCTACAAGAGACCCAGTACTTC
15	TRBV12-3/TRBV12-4	.	many	TRBJ2-1	CASSFGDQGSPEQFF	TGTGCCAGCAGTTTTGGCGACCAAGGATCTCCTGAGCAGTTCTTC
17	TRBV2	TRBD1	many	TRBJ1-5	CASSRGGQGVFSQPQHF	TGTGCCAGCAGCCGTGGGGGACAGGGGGTTTTTAGTCAGCCCCAGCATTTT
15	TRBV20-1	TRBD2	many	TRBJ2-1	CSARDSGDRGNEQFF	TGCAGTGCTAGAGATAGCGGGGACCGCGGCAATGAGCAGTTCTTC
19	TRBV7-2	TRBD2	many	TRBJ2-5	CASSLALSGGARRQETQYF	TGTGCCAGCAGCTTAGCGCTCTCCGGGGGGGCCAGGCGACAAGAGACCCAGTACTTC
13	TRBV5-1	.	.	TRBJ1-1	CASSFLGDTEAFF	TGCGCCAGCAGCTTCTTGGGGGACACTGAAGCTTTCTTT
16	TRBV28	.	many	TRBJ2-1	CASSLPLGVIYNEQFF	TGTGCCAGCAGTTTACCGTTGGGGGTGATCTACAATGAGCAGTTCTTC
13	TRBV5-5	.	many	TRBJ1-2	CASSLDAVGFASF	TGTGCCAGCAGCTTGGACGCCGTGGGGTTTGCCTCCTTC
18	TRBV5-1	.	many	TRBJ2-6	CASSLVLRGSSGANVLTF	TGCGCCAGCAGCTTGGTGTTACGGGGAAGCTCTGGGGCCAACGTCCTGACTTTC
15	TRBV6-5	.	.	TRBJ2-3	CASSYQAGSTDTQYF	TGTGCCAGCAGTTACCAGGCGGGAAGCACAGATACGCAGTATTTT